The source of this TCR beta chain is a study of control samples from healthy donors and cancer patients. The data were produced by immunoSEQ multiplex PCR, yet TCRdb's version contains in-frame clones alone and is incomplete. Of about 50,000 clones in the sample, about 90% were seen once. Germline V CDR1 and CDR2: PRHDT, FYEKMQ (reference sequence). The CDR3 covers 16 residues. Trimming cost V 3 bases and J 5 bases, with 16 bases left between them. This receptor was taken from a man aged 50 or older with head and neck cancer. This chain uses TRBV13 with TRBJ2-2; D might be TRBD2 (5 bases). The sequenced material came from PBMCs. The CDR3 loop is CASSFEGSGRTGELFF. The CDR3 bases are TGTGCCAGCAGCTTTGAAGGGAGCGGCCGGACCGGGGAGCTGTTTTTT.